This is a list of T cell receptor beta chains from one sample in a study of cytomegalovirus exposure and HLA in healthy donors. TCRdb's copy holds only in-frame clones and misses some; the assay was immunoSEQ multiplex PCR. The profile shows 100,000 or so clones, around 74% of them singletons. Sequencing was performed on PBMCs. The receptors come from a man between 25 and 39 years old in good health and CMV-seropositive. Both conserved end residues are part of each CDR3. Fields, in order: clone size, J gene, D gene, V gene, CDR3 protein, CDR3 DNA. A D gene is named only where the DNA matches it firmly. Part of the rows lack a size; the others show once, few, many or a class for expanded clones.

clone_size: -
j_call: TRBJ2-6
d_call: TRBD1
v_call: TRBV7-3
cdr3_aa: CASSLGGGGANVLTF
cdr3_nt: TGTGCCAGCAGCCTAGGGGGCGGTGGGGCCAACGTCCTGACTTTC

clone_size: -
j_call: TRBJ1-6
d_call: -
v_call: TRBV5-1
cdr3_aa: CASSSGEGNSPLHF
cdr3_nt: TGCGCCAGCAGCTCGGGGGAAGGTAATTCACCCCTCCACTTT

clone_size: few
j_call: TRBJ1-2
d_call: -
v_call: TRBV28
cdr3_aa: CASSASRGLGGGYTF
cdr3_nt: TGTGCCAGCAGCGCATCCCGGGGACTGGGAGGTGGCTACACCTTC

clone_size: -
j_call: TRBJ2-3
d_call: -
v_call: TRBV6-1
cdr3_aa: CASSGSGLSTDTQYF
cdr3_nt: TGTGCCAGCAGTGGTTCAGGCCTTAGCACAGATACGCAGTATTTT

clone_size: -
j_call: TRBJ2-2
d_call: TRBD1
v_call: TRBV7-2
cdr3_aa: CASSRTGTLHTGELFF
cdr3_nt: TGTGCCAGCAGCAGGACAGGGACACTTCACACCGGGGAGCTGTTTTTT

clone_size: -
j_call: TRBJ1-1
d_call: TRBD1
v_call: TRBV18
cdr3_aa: CASSPGQGTEAFF
cdr3_nt: TGTGCCAGCTCACCAGGACAGGGCACTGAAGCTTTCTTT

clone_size: -
j_call: TRBJ1-2
d_call: -
v_call: TRBV6-1
cdr3_aa: CASSEGLLRGSGGYTF
cdr3_nt: TGTGCCAGCAGTGAAGGGCTCCTCAGGGGTTCTGGAGGCTACACCTTC

clone_size: -
j_call: TRBJ1-3
d_call: -
v_call: TRBV6-5
cdr3_aa: CASSAGHYSGNTIYF
cdr3_nt: TGTGCCAGCAGTGCCGGACACTACTCTGGAAACACCATATATTTT

clone_size: once
j_call: TRBJ2-1
d_call: -
v_call: TRBV28
cdr3_aa: CASSLGTLPNSYNEQFF
cdr3_nt: TGTGCCAGCAGTTTAGGGACTCTCCCCAACTCCTACAATGAGCAGTTCTTC

clone_size: -
j_call: TRBJ2-1
d_call: TRBD1
v_call: TRBV5-1
cdr3_aa: CASSPTPTGGFNNEQFF
cdr3_nt: TGCGCCAGCAGCCCAACCCCGACAGGGGGCTTCAACAATGAGCAGTTCTTC

clone_size: once
j_call: TRBJ1-5
d_call: -
v_call: TRBV1
cdr3_aa: CTSRTDEQGESNQPQHF
cdr3_nt: TGCACCAGCAGAACGGATGAACAGGGGGAGAGCAATCAGCCCCAGCATTTT

clone_size: -
j_call: TRBJ2-3
d_call: TRBD1
v_call: TRBV6-1
cdr3_aa: CASSEQGVLADTQYF
cdr3_nt: TGTGCCAGCAGTGAACAGGGGGTCCTCGCAGATACGCAGTATTTT

clone_size: -
j_call: TRBJ1-5
d_call: -
v_call: TRBV30
cdr3_aa: CAWSLGHSNQPQHF
cdr3_nt: TGTGCCTGGAGTCTGGGGCATAGCAATCAGCCCCAGCATTTT

clone_size: -
j_call: TRBJ1-4
d_call: TRBD1
v_call: TRBV2
cdr3_aa: CASEDRLGKLFF
cdr3_nt: TGTGCCAGCGAGGACAGGCTGGGAAAACTGTTTTTT

clone_size: -
j_call: TRBJ2-5
d_call: TRBD1
v_call: TRBV2
cdr3_aa: CASSRDRGRETQYF
cdr3_nt: TGTGCCAGCAGCCGCGACAGGGGGCGGGAGACCCAGTACTTC

clone_size: -
j_call: TRBJ1-2
d_call: -
v_call: TRBV30
cdr3_aa: CAWSVKGQTNYGYTF
cdr3_nt: TGTGCCTGGAGTGTCAAGGGGCAGACAAACTATGGCTACACCTTC

clone_size: -
j_call: TRBJ2-2
d_call: TRBD1
v_call: TRBV19
cdr3_aa: CATDRPGQALPNTGELFF
cdr3_nt: TGTGCCACTGATCGGCCGGGACAGGCGTTACCGAACACCGGGGAGCTGTTTTTT

clone_size: -
j_call: TRBJ1-1
d_call: -
v_call: TRBV7-9
cdr3_aa: CASSPDLTASVAFF
cdr3_nt: TGTGCCAGCAGCCCAGATCTGACAGCCTCGGTGGCTTTCTTT

clone_size: -
j_call: TRBJ1-6
d_call: -
v_call: TRBV9
cdr3_aa: CASSSETGSNSPLHF
cdr3_nt: TGTGCCAGCAGCTCCGAGACAGGTTCAAATTCACCCCTCCACTTT

clone_size: once
j_call: TRBJ2-2
d_call: TRBD2
v_call: TRBV7-2
cdr3_aa: CASSLVGGGAGELFF
cdr3_nt: TGTGCCAGCAGCTTAGTTGGCGGGGGGGCCGGGGAGCTGTTTTTT

clone_size: -
j_call: TRBJ1-1
d_call: TRBD1
v_call: TRBV19
cdr3_aa: CASSIKFGQGDTEAFF
cdr3_nt: TGTGCCAGTAGTATTAAGTTCGGACAGGGGGACACTGAAGCTTTCTTT

clone_size: -
j_call: TRBJ2-7
d_call: -
v_call: TRBV6-5
cdr3_aa: CASAQSTYEQYF
cdr3_nt: TGTGCCAGCGCCCAAAGTACTTACGAGCAGTACTTC

clone_size: -
j_call: TRBJ1-6
d_call: TRBD1
v_call: TRBV7-9
cdr3_aa: CSSSTRPGQGNSPLHF
cdr3_nt: TGTTCCAGCAGCACCCGACCGGGACAGGGAAATTCACCCCTCCACTTT

clone_size: -
j_call: TRBJ1-1
d_call: TRBD1
v_call: TRBV7-9
cdr3_aa: CSSRDRENTEAFF
cdr3_nt: TGTTCCAGCCGGGACAGAGAGAACACTGAAGCTTTCTTT

clone_size: once
j_call: TRBJ1-5
d_call: TRBD1
v_call: TRBV18
cdr3_aa: CASSRGTGGDQPQHF
cdr3_nt: TGTGCCAGCTCACGGGGGACAGGCGGAGATCAGCCCCAGCATTTT

clone_size: -
j_call: TRBJ2-1
d_call: -
v_call: TRBV7-8
cdr3_aa: CASSLGLTGSSYNEQFF
cdr3_nt: TGTGCCAGCAGCTTAGGCCTGACAGGTAGCTCCTACAATGAGCAGTTCTTC

clone_size: -
j_call: TRBJ2-7
d_call: TRBD2
v_call: TRBV6-6
cdr3_aa: CASNRPGLGSYEQYF
cdr3_nt: TGTGCCAGCAACAGACCGGGACTAGGGTCCTACGAGCAGTACTTC

clone_size: -
j_call: TRBJ2-7
d_call: TRBD1
v_call: TRBV6-5
cdr3_aa: CASREDRVTYEQYF
cdr3_nt: TGTGCCAGCAGGGAGGACAGGGTAACCTACGAGCAGTACTTC

clone_size: -
j_call: TRBJ2-5
d_call: TRBD2
v_call: TRBV5-5
cdr3_aa: CASSPQAGGITYQETQYF
cdr3_nt: TGTGCCAGCAGTCCCCAAGCGGGGGGGATCACGTACCAAGAGACCCAGTACTTC

clone_size: -
j_call: TRBJ1-2
d_call: -
v_call: TRBV28
cdr3_aa: CASSLSPLGTAGDGYTF
cdr3_nt: TGTGCCAGCAGTTTATCCCCCCTGGGGACGGCAGGGGATGGCTACACCTTC

clone_size: -
j_call: TRBJ1-2
d_call: TRBD1
v_call: TRBV5-6
cdr3_aa: CASSGGQLPWDYGYTF
cdr3_nt: TGTGCCAGCAGCGGGGGACAGCTCCCTTGGGACTATGGCTACACCTTC

clone_size: -
j_call: TRBJ2-3
d_call: TRBD1
v_call: TRBV7-2
cdr3_aa: CASSLTGTGGATDTQYF
cdr3_nt: TGTGCCAGCAGCTTAACCGGGACAGGGGGCGCAACAGATACGCAGTATTTT

clone_size: -
j_call: TRBJ1-2
d_call: TRBD1
v_call: TRBV19
cdr3_aa: CASSPRTGVNYGYTF
cdr3_nt: TGTGCCAGTAGTCCACGGACAGGGGTTAACTATGGCTACACCTTC

clone_size: -
j_call: TRBJ2-3
d_call: TRBD2
v_call: TRBV5-4
cdr3_aa: CASSLGGGRTDTQYF
cdr3_nt: TGTGCCAGCAGCCTCGGGGGAGGGAGAACAGATACGCAGTATTTT

clone_size: -
j_call: TRBJ2-4
d_call: -
v_call: TRBV18
cdr3_aa: CASSPGGGHADIQYF
cdr3_nt: TGTGCCAGCTCACCGGGGGGGGGCCATGCGGACATTCAGTACTTC

clone_size: once
j_call: TRBJ2-5
d_call: TRBD2
v_call: TRBV19
cdr3_aa: CASRSLRGAPETQYF
cdr3_nt: TGTGCCAGTAGGAGTTTGCGGGGGGCCCCAGAGACCCAGTACTTC

clone_size: -
j_call: TRBJ2-3
d_call: TRBD2
v_call: TRBV30
cdr3_aa: CAWSSGLAVDTQYF
cdr3_nt: TGTGCCTGGAGCTCGGGACTAGCGGTTGATACGCAGTATTTT

clone_size: -
j_call: TRBJ2-5
d_call: TRBD2
v_call: TRBV7-3
cdr3_aa: CASSLKTSAETQYF
cdr3_nt: TGTGCCAGCAGCTTAAAGACTAGCGCCGAGACCCAGTACTTC

clone_size: -
j_call: TRBJ2-1
d_call: TRBD1
v_call: TRBV7-3
cdr3_aa: CASSPDRGVWAQFF
cdr3_nt: TGTGCCAGCAGCCCGGACAGGGGGGTTTGGGCGCAGTTCTTC